The subject of this entry is one TCR beta chain. Its antigen is unidentified. This sample is part of a study of Ad26.COV2.S vaccination and SARS-CoV-2 variants. Clones were sequenced by immunoSEQ multiplex PCR, and TCRdb holds only the in-frame ones, with some missing. The table has roughly 680,000 clones, around 89% seen once. As for treatment: some 19 received Ad26.COV2.S at low or high dose, single or two shots; 5 received placebo; per-sample allocation not given. Collection of samples fell on day 63 after the first vaccine or placebo injection. This vaccine is an Ad26 vector that expresses the Wuhan-strain SARS-CoV-2 spike. Germline CDR1 and CDR2: LGHNA and YNFKEQ. Trimming at V came to 4 bases and at J to 10 bases, leaving 11 bases not matched to a gene. The CDR3 has 16 residues. Whole-study findings and limits: Measurement of non-spike TCR breadth gave similar results in vaccine and placebo recipients.

The sequencing used peripheral blood, collected in a trial of Ad26.COV2.S vaccine versus placebo. This chain uses TRBV4-2 with TRBJ2-1; 12 positions agree with TRBD2. The clonotype was recovered from a person aged 18-65 years who received the Ad26.COV2.S COVID-19 vaccine or a placebo. The chain's CDR3 is CASSLKSTSGRGEQFF. The CDR3 DNA sequence: TGTGCCAGCAGCCTGAAGTCGACTAGCGGGAGAGGGGAGCAGTTCTTC.